These T cell receptor beta chains were read from a single sample in a study of response to subunit inactivated influenza vaccine. TCRdb re-analysed the RT-PCR reads in MiXCR, keeping a single row per CDR3 protein. The sample lists hundreds of thousands of distinct CDR3 sequences, about 11% seen once, with roughly a tenth in the top ten. Specimen: PBMCs from blood, collected on the day of vaccination. These receptors were taken from a man over 45 who received an inactivated influenza vaccine. CDR3s include the opening cysteine and the closing phenylalanine or tryptophan. The D gene is left open where the match is weak. Clone size is shown for a subset of rows, as once, few, many or a class of expanded clone.

d_call | j_call | clone_size | v_call | cdr3_aa | cdr3_nt
. | TRBJ2-3 | few | TRBV24-1 | CATSFSATTDTQYF | TGTGCCACCTCCTTTTCAGCCACCACAGATACGCAGTATTTT
. | TRBJ2-7 | few | TRBV5-6 | CASSLIDSYEQYF | TGTGCCAGCAGCTTGATTGACAGTTACGAGCAGTACTTC
TRBD1 | TRBJ1-5 | few | TRBV5-1 | CASSTGDPTQPQHF | TGCGCCAGCAGCACAGGGGACCCCACTCAGCCCCAGCATTTT
TRBD2 | TRBJ2-7 | . | TRBV9 | CASSVAFSGIYEQYF | TGTGCCAGCAGCGTAGCTTTTAGCGGGATCTACGAGCAGTACTTC
. | TRBJ2-7 | many | TRBV5-1 | CASSLGRRDSYEQYF | TGCGCCAGCAGCTTGGGTCGCAGGGACTCCTACGAGCAGTACTTC
TRBD1 | TRBJ1-6 | few | TRBV3-1 | CASSQTGGRSYNSPLHF | TGTGCCAGCAGCCAAACAGGGGGCCGGTCCTATAATTCACCCCTCCACTTT
. | TRBJ2-5 | many | TRBV28 | CASSLGRVETQYF | TGTGCCAGCAGTTTGGGTAGGGTGGAGACCCAGTACTTC
TRBD2 | TRBJ2-2 | few | TRBV18 | CASSPGGDTGELFF | TGTGCCAGCTCACCGGGAGGGGACACCGGGGAGCTGTTTTTT
. | TRBJ2-7 | many | TRBV12-3/TRBV12-4 | CASSLDGSSYEQYF | TGTGCCAGCAGTTTAGACGGGAGCTCCTACGAGCAGTACTTC
TRBD1 | TRBJ1-1 | . | TRBV25-1 | CASAETGRYTEAFF | TGTGCCAGCGCCGAGACAGGGAGGTACACTGAAGCTTTCTTT
. | TRBJ2-5 | few | TRBV15 | CATSRGAKETQYF | TGTGCCACCAGCAGAGGAGCCAAAGAGACCCAGTACTTC
. | TRBJ2-1 | . | TRBV20-1 | CSARDRRVPTDSSYNEQFF | TGCAGTGCTAGAGATAGGAGGGTCCCTACGGATAGCTCCTACAATGAGCAGTTCTTC
TRBD2 | TRBJ2-2 | few | TRBV29-1 | CSVILAGAFNTGELFF | TGCAGCGTTATACTAGCGGGGGCTTTTAACACCGGGGAGCTGTTTTTT
. | TRBJ2-1 | . | TRBV4-3 | CASSQDTPQGSYNEQFF | TGCGCCAGCAGCCAAGATACCCCCCAGGGTTCCTACAATGAGCAGTTCTTC
. | TRBJ2-4 | few | TRBV2 | CASKADIQYF | TGTGCCAGCAAAGCGGACATTCAGTACTTC
TRBD2 | TRBJ2-4 | few | TRBV7-9 | CASSYMMGGKAKNIQYF | TGTGCCAGCAGCTATATGATGGGGGGGAAAGCCAAAAACATTCAGTACTTC
. | TRBJ2-3 | few | TRBV5-1 | CASSSMQAAVGDTQYF | TGCGCCAGCAGCTCAATGCAGGCAGCCGTCGGAGATACGCAGTATTTT
. | TRBJ2-7 | few | TRBV4-1 | CASSQPEKGYYEQYF | TGCGCCAGCAGCCAACCCGAAAAGGGATACTACGAGCAGTACTTC
TRBD2 | TRBJ2-5 | many | TRBV20-1 | CSARAREGGHF | TGCAGTGCTAGAGCACGGGAGGGCGGGCACTTC
. | TRBJ2-2 | many | TRBV28 | CASSLAPGELFF | TGTGCCAGCAGTTTGGCTCCCGGGGAGCTGTTTTTT
. | TRBJ2-2 | . | TRBV28 | CASSAPTGVVGTGELFF | TGTGCCAGCAGTGCGCCCACGGGGGTGGTGGGCACCGGGGAGCTGTTTTTT
TRBD2 | TRBJ2-1 | few | TRBV18 | CASSPSGRNEQFF | TGTGCCAGCTCGCCTAGCGGGAGGAATGAGCAGTTCTTC
. | TRBJ2-7 | few | TRBV20-1 | CSARAQQFYEQYF | TGCAGTGCTAGAGCCCAACAGTTTTACGAGCAGTACTTC
. | TRBJ2-1 | . | TRBV4-3 | CASSQGYAGGSYNEQFF | TGCGCCAGCAGCCAAGGGTACGCGGGTGGCTCCTACAATGAGCAGTTCTTC
TRBD1 | TRBJ1-3 | few | TRBV5-5 | CASSRDRGFSGNTIYF | TGTGCCAGCAGCCGCGACAGGGGATTTTCCGGAAACACCATATATTTT
. | TRBJ2-5 | few | TRBV5-5 | CASSLRGGSETQYF | TGTGCCAGCAGCCTGAGGGGCGGTTCAGAGACCCAGTACTTC
. | TRBJ2-5 | few | TRBV20-1 | CSADGESQETQYF | TGCAGTGCCGACGGGGAGTCCCAAGAGACCCAGTACTTC
. | TRBJ2-3 | . | TRBV20-1 | CSARSSRRTDTQYF | TGCAGTGCTAGGTCTAGCCGACGCACAGATACGCAGTATTTT
. | TRBJ2-5 | . | TRBV20-1 | CSATRWYIQETQYF | TGCAGTGCTACACGCTGGTACATCCAAGAGACCCAGTACTTC
TRBD1 | TRBJ1-2 | . | TRBV4-2 | CASSKRTGYDGYTF | TGTGCCAGCAGCAAAAGGACAGGGTACGATGGCTACACCTTC
TRBD2 | TRBJ2-3 | . | TRBV6-2/TRBV6-3 | CASSLRGWSRVADTQYF | TGTGCCAGCAGTTTGCGGGGGTGGTCACGCGTAGCAGATACGCAGTATTTT
. | TRBJ2-5 | few | TRBV7-6 | CASSPKPGQRSGTQYF | TGTGCCAGCAGCCCAAAACCGGGCCAAAGATCGGGGACCCAGTACTTC
TRBD2 | TRBJ2-3 | few | TRBV20-1 | CSAKIAGGGDTQYF | TGCAGTGCTAAAATAGCGGGAGGGGGGGATACGCAGTATTTT
. | TRBJ2-7 | few | TRBV6-6 | CASSSRNSYEQYF | TGTGCCAGCAGTTCCAGGAACTCCTACGAGCAGTACTTC
. | TRBJ2-7 | . | TRBV20-1 | CSARGGWGEQYF | TGCAGTGCTAGAGGGGGGTGGGGCGAGCAGTACTTC
. | TRBJ2-1 | . | TRBV6-2/TRBV6-3 | CASSPTSRNEQFF | TGTGCCAGCAGCCCAACTAGCAGAAATGAGCAGTTCTTC
TRBD1 | TRBJ1-1 | few | TRBV7-9 | CASSRGQGLAVEAFF | TGTGCCAGCAGCAGAGGACAGGGACTAGCAGTTGAAGCTTTCTTT
TRBD1 | TRBJ1-1 | few | TRBV30 | CAWVGQGKDAFF | TGTGCCTGGGTCGGACAGGGTAAAGATGCTTTCTTT
. | TRBJ2-7 | . | TRBV10-3 | CASRDGSYEQYF | TGTGCCAGCCGGGACGGCTCCTACGAGCAGTACTTC
TRBD1 | TRBJ2-7 | few | TRBV6-2/TRBV6-3 | CASSTYPGQDSYEQYF | TGTGCCAGCAGTACATACCCGGGACAGGACTCCTACGAGCAGTACTTC
. | TRBJ2-7 | many | TRBV27 | CASCPGLPAAYEQYF | TGTGCCAGCTGCCCTGGATTGCCGGCAGCCTACGAGCAGTACTTC
. | TRBJ1-3 | few | TRBV7-9 | CASSQPKAGGNTIYF | TGTGCCAGCAGCCAACCGAAGGCGGGGGGAAACACCATATATTTT
. | TRBJ2-3 | few | TRBV7-3 | CASNDGTSTDTQYF | TGTGCCAGCAACGACGGGACCAGCACAGATACGCAGTATTTT
. | TRBJ1-1 | few | TRBV12-3/TRBV12-4 | CASSFYRDTEAFF | TGTGCCAGCAGTTTTTATAGGGACACTGAAGCTTTCTTT
TRBD1 | TRBJ1-1 | . | TRBV20-1 | CSARGQENTEAFF | TGCAGTGCTAGGGGACAGGAGAACACTGAAGCTTTCTTT
. | TRBJ2-2 | few | TRBV4-3 | CASSRQVRVGAGELFF | TGCGCCAGCAGCCGTCAGGTCAGAGTTGGTGCCGGGGAGCTGTTTTTT
TRBD2 | TRBJ2-1 | . | TRBV29-1 | CSAIGSGRSYNEQFF | TGCAGCGCGATAGGTAGCGGGAGGTCCTACAATGAGCAGTTCTTC
TRBD2 | TRBJ2-1 | few | TRBV20-1 | CSASPKSVAGEQFF | TGCAGTGCTAGCCCAAAATCAGTAGCGGGAGAGCAGTTCTTC
. | TRBJ1-1 | few | TRBV29-1 | CSVVRRTEAFF | TGCAGCGTTGTTCGGCGGACTGAAGCTTTCTTT
TRBD1 | TRBJ2-1 | many | TRBV24-1 | CATAQGSYNEQFF | TGTGCCACTGCACAGGGGTCCTACAATGAGCAGTTCTTC
TRBD1 | TRBJ2-5 | once | TRBV5-1 | CASSSGTGGAVWETQYF | TGCGCCAGCAGCTCTGGGACAGGGGGCGCAGTTTGGGAGACCCAGTACTTC
TRBD2 | TRBJ2-7 | . | TRBV7-9 | CASSFLAGGLDEQYF | TGTGCCAGCAGCTTTCTAGCGGGGGGGCTGGACGAGCAGTACTTC
TRBD1 | TRBJ2-7 | . | TRBV15 | CATSRGWGQGCYEQYF | TGTGCCACCAGCAGGGGTTGGGGACAGGGTTGCTACGAGCAGTACTTC
TRBD1 | TRBJ2-7 | . | TRBV5-6 | CASSTIGQGPPYEQYF | TGTGCCAGCAGCACAATAGGACAGGGGCCCCCTTACGAGCAGTACTTC
. | TRBJ1-5 | many | TRBV20-1 | CSANRATGNNQPQHF | TGCAGTGCTAACAGGGCAACGGGGAACAATCAGCCCCAGCATTTT
TRBD2 | TRBJ2-1 | . | TRBV7-9 | CASSFSIAGLDNEQFF | TGTGCCAGCAGCTTTTCAATAGCGGGGCTTGACAATGAGCAGTTCTTC
. | TRBJ1-5 | . | TRBV6-1 | CASRLYSNQPQHF | TGTGCCAGCCGATTGTATAGCAATCAGCCCCAGCATTTT
. | TRBJ2-7 | many | TRBV12-3/TRBV12-4 | CASSLAGSIRTLEQYF | TGTGCCAGCAGTTTAGCGGGGTCGATCCGAACTCTCGAGCAGTACTTC
TRBD2 | TRBJ2-3 | many | TRBV7-9 | CASSSLAGAFTDTQYF | TGTGCCAGCAGCTCACTAGCGGGGGCCTTCACAGATACGCAGTATTTT
. | TRBJ1-6 | . | TRBV7-8 | CASSPSTRSPLHF | TGTGCCAGCAGCCCTTCGACACGGTCACCCCTCCACTTT